These 23 T cell receptor beta chains were sequenced from one sample in a study of blood T cell repertoires in COVID-19. The data were produced by immunoSEQ multiplex PCR, yet TCRdb's version contains in-frame clones alone and is incomplete. The sample lists fewer than 400,000 clones, under 90% seen once, with approximately 4.7% in the top ten. Sequencing used PBMCs or T cells enriched from blood (not recorded which). All receptors come from a man between 60 and 75 years old who had recovered from COVID-19.

V gene TRBV2 combines with J gene TRBJ1-1; no firm D call. The germline CDR1 and CDR2 sequences are SNHLY and FYNNEI. The V gene lost 8 bases and the J gene lost 0 bases, with 13 bases spanning the gap. This CDR3 is built from 14 residues. This chain's CDR3 is CASDPKRMNTEAFF. For the CDR3, the DNA is TGTGCCAGCGACCCCAAGCGGATGAACACTGAAGCTTTCTTT.

J is TRBJ1-2 and V is TRBV27, with 10 bases identical to TRBD1. The V gene end was trimmed by 5 bases and the J gene end by 6 bases; junction bases not matched to a gene: 12. This CDR3 has 16 residues. Germline assignment: CDR1 MNHEY and CDR2 SMNVEV (reference sequence). The CDR3 region has the DNA TGTGCCAGCAGTACCCACCGGGACAGGGGCGATCATGGCTACACCTTC. Its translation: CASSTHRDRGDHGYTF.

This chain links TRBV6-2 or TRBV6-3 with TRBJ2-1, with TRBD2 matching 9 bases. Germline V gene sequence: CDR1 MNHEY, CDR2 SVGEGT. The length of the CDR3 is 15 residues. With V trimmed by 6 bases and J by 7 bases, 10 bases remained unmatched. CDR3 sequence reads: CASSLAGASRNEQFF. CDR3 nucleotide sequence: TGTGCCAGCAGCTTAGCGGGGGCCTCTCGTAATGAGCAGTTCTTC.

The chain couples TRBV12-3 or TRBV12-4 to TRBJ2-1; no clear D gene. The V and J ends lost 1 base and 5 bases respectively, with 6 bases between them. The CDR3 length is 13 residues. DNA for the CDR3: TGTGCCAGCAGTTTAGGTAGTAACAATGAGCAGTTCTTC. As protein: CASSLGSNNEQFF.

The CDR3 protein is CASGLQREGQETQYF. DNA of the CDR3: TGTGCTAGTGGTTTGCAGCGGGAGGGCCAAGAGACCCAGTACTTC. This chain connects TRBV12-5 to TRBJ2-5, with TRBD2 matching 10 bases. After removal of 2 bases from V and 1 base from J, the junction contained 1 base not matched to a gene. Germline V gene sequence: CDR1 LGHNT, CDR2 FRNRAP. The CDR3 sequence is 15 residues long.

The chain links TRBV6-5 to TRBJ2-7, with a possible D match to TRBD2 (6 bases). V shed 8 bases and J shed 5 bases, with 13 bases lying between them. Germline-derived CDR1 and CDR2 are MNHEY and SVGAGI. CDR3 size: 12 residues. CDR3 residues: CASGVGGNEQYF. The CDR3 DNA is TGTGCCAGCGGGGTGGGGGGAAACGAGCAGTACTTC.

The gene calls are TRBV5-4 and TRBJ1-6; 7 bases match TRBD1. With V trimmed by 2 bases and J by 7 bases, 6 bases remained unmatched. CDR3 length: 15 amino acids. Germline-derived CDR1 and CDR2 are SGHNT and YYREEE (reference sequence). CDR3 nucleotides: TGTGCCAGCAGCTTAAGGACAGGAAGAAATTCACCCCTCCACTTT. This sequence encodes CASSLRTGRNSPLHF.

This chain joins TRBV18 and TRBJ1-5; possible D gene TRBD1, 6 bases. From germline, CDR1 is KGHSH and CDR2 LQKENI. V was trimmed by 4 bases and J by 3 bases, leaving 7 bases between them. CDR3 size: 13 residues. CDR3 sequence (DNA): TGTGCCAGCTCACGGGACATCAATCAGCCCCAGCATTTT. As protein: CASSRDINQPQHF. Complete variable domain (other parts from reference TRBV18 and TRBJ1-5): NAGVMQNPRHLVRRRGQEARLRCSPMKGHSHVYWYRQLPEEGLKFMVYLQKENIIDESGMPKERFSAEFPKEGPSILRIQQVVRGDSAAYFCASSRDINQPQHFGDGTRLSIL.

The chain combines TRBV28 with TRBJ1-4, with 9 bases identical to TRBD1. The germline gives CDR1 MDHEN, CDR2 SYDVKM. The CDR3 is 15 amino acids. J gave up 5 bases and V 6 bases, and 7 bases lay outside the gene matches. CDR3 sequence (DNA): TGTGCCAGCAGCCCCGACAGGGGGAACAATGAAAAACTGTTTTTT. Translation gives CASSPDRGNNEKLFF.

The chain links TRBV5-1 to TRBJ2-1, with unresolved D. V was cut by 2 bases and J by 6 bases, with 3 bases left in between. The CDR3 has 11 residues. From germline, CDR1 is SGHRS and CDR2 YFSETQ. The CDR3 loop reads CASSFSNEQFF. CDR3 bases: TGCGCCAGCAGCTTCTCCAATGAGCAGTTCTTC.

As regards this clone: The same CDR3 arises from other DNA sequences in this sample as well. This CDR3 reads CASSPEGYEQYF. CDR3 nucleotides: TGTGCCAGCTCACCAGAGGGCTACGAGCAGTACTTC. The chain combines TRBV18 with TRBJ2-7, with D possibly being TRBD2 (5 bases). CDR3 size: 12 residues. V dropped 2 bases and J dropped 3 bases, with 5 bases sitting between them. Germline-derived CDR1 and CDR2 are KGHSH and LQKENI.

The chain links TRBV5-1 to TRBJ2-3; TRBD2 matches at 10 bases. Germline values: CDR1 SGHRS, CDR2 YFSETQ. Germline trimming cut 3 bases from V and 6 bases from J; bases unmatched to any gene: 4. The CDR3 spans 14 residues. The CDR3 nucleotides are TGCGCCAGCAGCTCCGGGACTAGCGTGGATACGCAGTATTTT. Its translation: CASSSGTSVDTQYF.

The genes are TRBV11-2 and TRBJ2-1; D possibly corresponds to TRBD2 (5 bases). Germline V CDR1 and CDR2: SGHAT, FQNNGV. CDR3 length: 13 amino acids. Trimming stripped 4 bases from V and 10 bases from J, with 14 bases between. CDR3 DNA: TGTGCCAGCAGCTCCGACACCGGCGGGGAGCAGTTCTTC. Protein product: CASSSDTGGEQFF.

The chain is built from TRBV29-1 and TRBJ2-7; D is possibly TRBD1 or TRBD2 (5 bases each). The CDR3 has 11 amino acids. Germline assignment: CDR1 SQVTM and CDR2 ANQGSEA. V lost 7 bases, J lost 5 bases, and 12 bases lay in between. The CDR3 DNA sequence: TGCAGCGCGGGGCGGAGGCACGAGCAGTACTTC. It codes for CSAGRRHEQYF.

The chain uses TRBV11-3 and TRBJ2-1; TRBD2 matches 7 bases. The J segment lost 7 bases and the V segment lost 5 bases, leaving 14 bases of the junction unmatched. The CDR3 covers 16 residues. In germline, CDR1 is SGHNT, CDR2 YENEEA. The CDR3 here is CASSPCKREGGNEQFF. CDR3 sequence (DNA): TGTGCCAGCAGCCCTTGTAAGAGGGAGGGCGGGAATGAGCAGTTCTTC.

This sequence joins TRBV5-4 and TRBJ2-7, with D possibly TRBD1 on 6 matching bases. The CDR3 contains 14 residues. Germline loops: CDR1 SGHNT, CDR2 YYREEE (reference sequence). V was shortened by 5 bases and J by 5 bases, with 17 bases between the two germline ends. The CDR3 DNA reads TGTGCCAGCAGAGCCGGGACAAGCGTCCACGAGCAGTACTTC. This sequence encodes CASRAGTSVHEQYF.

The V gene is TRBV19, the J gene TRBJ2-1; maybe TRBD1 (7 bases). Trimming pared 1 base from V and 6 bases from J, leaving 16 bases between. The CDR3 length is 16 residues. CDR1 is LNHDA, CDR2 SQIVND, per germline (reference sequence). Here the CDR3 reads CASSIAPGGQSNEQFF. CDR3 in DNA: TGTGCCAGTAGTATAGCTCCCGGGGGACAGAGCAATGAGCAGTTCTTC.

The CDR3 reads CATSREVGLPRETQYF. CDR3 in DNA: TGTGCCACCAGCAGAGAAGTGGGACTACCGCGGGAGACCCAGTACTTC. The V and J genes are TRBV15 and TRBJ2-5, with 7 bases identical to TRBD2. V trimming: 0 bases; J trimming: 5 bases; junction bases outside the gene matches: 9. CDR1 is LNHNV, CDR2 YYDKDF, per germline (reference sequence). The CDR3 length is 16 residues.

There are a few counts of this clone. V and J are TRBV18 and TRBJ1-2, with 11 positions matching TRBD1. Germline CDR1 and CDR2: KGHSH and LQKENI. CDR3 length: 17 amino acids. Trimming removed 1 base from V and 7 bases from J; junction bases left unmatched: 11. For the CDR3, the DNA is TGTGCCAGCTCACCACAAACTACCGGGACAGGGGGGTTTGGCTACACCTTC. Its translation: CASSPQTTGTGGFGYTF.

Regarding this clone: This sample also contains other DNA sequences that code for the same CDR3. The chain recombines TRBV30 with TRBJ1-1, with TRBD1 as a possible D gene (6 bases). This CDR3 contains 13 residues. V was pared by 0 bases and J by 4 bases, with 9 bases between. CDR1 is GTSNPN and CDR2 is SVGIG in the germline V gene (reference sequence). The CDR3: CAWSVRGGTEAFF. CDR3 bases: TGTGCCTGGAGTGTACGAGGGGGCACTGAAGCTTTCTTT.

The rearrangement uses TRBV7-9 and TRBJ1-6; D remains ambiguous. The CDR3 covers 15 residues. Trimming stripped 6 bases from V and 0 bases from J, with 9 bases between. The germline V gene has CDR1 SEHNR and CDR2 FQNEAQ (reference sequence). The CDR3 sequence: CASRISSSYNSPLHF. The DNA for the CDR3 is TGTGCCAGCAGAATCTCGAGCTCCTATAATTCACCCCTCCACTTT.

The gene calls are TRBV7-9 and TRBJ2-5; D perhaps matches TRBD1 (5 bases). The V gene lost 3 bases and the J gene lost 5 bases, with 10 bases spanning the gap. This CDR3 has 13 amino acids. Germline V gene lookup returns CDR1 SEHNR and CDR2 FQNEAQ (reference sequence). The CDR3 protein is CASSLQGAETQYF. The CDR3 DNA follows: TGTGCCAGCAGCTTGCAGGGCGCGGAGACCCAGTACTTC.

The CDR3 nucleotides are TGTGCCTGCGCTGACAGGGGAAATGAAAAACTGTTTTTT. It encodes CACADRGNEKLFF. The chain has TRBV18 and TRBJ1-4, with 8 bases identical to TRBD1. The CDR3 covers 13 residues. The ends lost 11 bases at V and 5 bases at J; junction bases unmatched: 7. The germline gives CDR1 KGHSH, CDR2 LQKENI.